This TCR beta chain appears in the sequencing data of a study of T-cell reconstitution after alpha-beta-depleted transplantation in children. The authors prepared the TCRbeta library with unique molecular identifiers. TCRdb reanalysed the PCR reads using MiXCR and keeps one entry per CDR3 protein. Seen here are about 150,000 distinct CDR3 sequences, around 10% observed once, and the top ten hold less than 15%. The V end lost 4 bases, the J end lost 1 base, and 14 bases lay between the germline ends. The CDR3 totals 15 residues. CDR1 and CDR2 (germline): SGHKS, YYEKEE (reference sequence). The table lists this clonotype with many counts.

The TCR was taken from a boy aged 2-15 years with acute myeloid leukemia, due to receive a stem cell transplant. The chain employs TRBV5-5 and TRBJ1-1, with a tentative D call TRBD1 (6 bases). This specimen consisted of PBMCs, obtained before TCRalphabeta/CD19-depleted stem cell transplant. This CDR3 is CASSRREGGNTEAFF. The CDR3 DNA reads TGTGCCAGCAGCCGCAGGGAGGGGGGGAACACTGAAGCTTTCTTT.